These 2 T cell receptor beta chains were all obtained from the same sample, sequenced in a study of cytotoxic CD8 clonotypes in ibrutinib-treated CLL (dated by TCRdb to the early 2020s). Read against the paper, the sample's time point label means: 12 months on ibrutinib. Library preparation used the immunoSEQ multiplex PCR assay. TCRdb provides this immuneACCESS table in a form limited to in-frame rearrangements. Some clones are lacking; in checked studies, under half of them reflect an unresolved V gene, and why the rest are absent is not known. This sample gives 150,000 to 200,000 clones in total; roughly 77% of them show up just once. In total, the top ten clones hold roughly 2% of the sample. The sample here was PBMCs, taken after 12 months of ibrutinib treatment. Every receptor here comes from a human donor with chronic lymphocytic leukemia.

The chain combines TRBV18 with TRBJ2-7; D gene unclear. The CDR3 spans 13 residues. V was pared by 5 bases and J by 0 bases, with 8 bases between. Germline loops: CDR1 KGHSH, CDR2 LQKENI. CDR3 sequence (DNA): TGTGCCAGCTCAGGAGAATCCTCCTACGAGCAGTACTTC. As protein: CASSGESSYEQYF. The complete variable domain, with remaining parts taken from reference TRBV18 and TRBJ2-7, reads NAGVMQNPRHLVRRRGQEARLRCSPMKGHSHVYWYRQLPEEGLKFMVYLQKENIIDESGMPKERFSAEFPKEGPSILRIQQVVRGDSAAYFCASSGESSYEQYFGPGTRLTVT.

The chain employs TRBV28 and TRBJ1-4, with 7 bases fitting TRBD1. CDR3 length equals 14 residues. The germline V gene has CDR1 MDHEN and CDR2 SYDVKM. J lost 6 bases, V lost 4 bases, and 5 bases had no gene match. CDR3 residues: CASSSGGSHEKLFF. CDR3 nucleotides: TGTGCCAGCAGTTCAGGGGGGTCCCATGAAAAACTGTTTTTT.